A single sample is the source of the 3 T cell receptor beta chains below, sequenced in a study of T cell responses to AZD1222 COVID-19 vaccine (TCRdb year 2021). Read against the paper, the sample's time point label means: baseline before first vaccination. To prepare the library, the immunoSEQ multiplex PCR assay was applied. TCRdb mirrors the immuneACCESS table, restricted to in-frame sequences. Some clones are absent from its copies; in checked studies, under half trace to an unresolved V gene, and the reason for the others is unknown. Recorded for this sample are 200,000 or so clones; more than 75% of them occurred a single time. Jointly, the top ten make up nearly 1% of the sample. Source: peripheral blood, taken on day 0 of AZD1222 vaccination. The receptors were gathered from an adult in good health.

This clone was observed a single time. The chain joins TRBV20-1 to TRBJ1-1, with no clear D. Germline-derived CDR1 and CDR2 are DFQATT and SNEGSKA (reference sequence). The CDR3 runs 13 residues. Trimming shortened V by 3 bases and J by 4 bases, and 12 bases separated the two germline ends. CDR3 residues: CSASGGRVTEAFF. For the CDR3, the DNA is TGCAGTGCTAGTGGAGGACGGGTCACTGAAGCTTTCTTT.

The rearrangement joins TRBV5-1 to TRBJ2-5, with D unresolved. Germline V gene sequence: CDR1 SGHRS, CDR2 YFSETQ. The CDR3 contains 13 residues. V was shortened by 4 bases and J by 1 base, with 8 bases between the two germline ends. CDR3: CASSRTRQETQYF. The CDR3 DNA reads TGCGCCAGCAGCCGCACCCGCCAAGAGACCCAGTACTTC.

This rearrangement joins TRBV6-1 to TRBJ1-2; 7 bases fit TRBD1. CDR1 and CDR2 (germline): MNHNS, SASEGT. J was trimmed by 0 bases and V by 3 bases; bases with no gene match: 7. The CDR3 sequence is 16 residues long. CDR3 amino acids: CASSDLGTGANYGYTF. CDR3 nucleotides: TGTGCCAGCAGTGATCTCGGAACAGGGGCTAACTATGGCTACACCTTC.